This TCR beta chain was sequenced in a study of cytomegalovirus exposure and HLA in healthy donors (dated by TCRdb to 2016 to 2017). Looking at the study overall: According to an earlier analysis of a few hundred of the donors, some 180 million T cells yielded roughly 110 million unique TCR beta sequences and about 280 Gb of sequence data. A later genetic analysis used genome-wide SNP genotypes for about three fifths of the 666 donors, treating that subset as a discovery cohort. The study aimed to test whether cataloging public T cell receptors could reveal signatures of past pathogen exposure. The study used immunosequencing to profile the T cell repertoires of more than 650 subjects and linked those repertoires to cytomegalovirus serostatus. On average, 235,054 unique TCR beta nucleotide sequences were sequenced per donor among a few hundred genotyped donors of the cohort, with roughly 18% of those sequences being non-productive. Approximately 310 gigabases of sequencing data and 78 million or so unique TCR sequences were included in an early release covering roughly 600 HLA-typed donors. The study combined high-throughput TCR immunosequencing, statistical association of individual TCRs with disease status, and machine learning to predict cytomegalovirus infection status. Of the approximately 400 genotyped donors, over 70% fell in the genetic ancestry cluster associated with self-reported Caucasian donors. An earlier analysis of 587 of the donors used high-throughput TCR beta sequencing to judge whether each TCR beta V gene segment behaved as functional or pseudogenic. Because of strong linkage in the cohort, roughly five DR-DQ haplotypes were treated as single units for association and clustering. HLA typing included class I and class II loci at four-digit resolution. To study patterns of TCR occurrence, a later analysis re-analyzed previously published TCR beta repertoires from hundreds of donors and added high-resolution HLA genotyping. Typing coverage differed by locus: A, B, C, DRB1 and DQB1 were typed in roughly 629-640 donors, DQA1 in 522, DPA1 in some 570, and DPB1 in roughly 450. A separate validation cohort of approximately 120 different subjects was used in addition to the roughly 640-subject first cohort. Rather than using new phenotypic data, the later analysis identified candidate immune exposures from TCR beta sequences and from how often those sequences occurred across donors. All discovery cohort repertoires had been generated using a single sequencing platform. Donor age, sex, ethnicity and CMV serostatus were collected together with the repertoire data. Results the study describes overall, beyond this receptor: Broadly in line with IMGT annotations, most TCR beta V segments showed up in productive rearrangements about 87% or about 30% of the time in an earlier analysis of about 500 of the donors. The classifier was reported to diagnose cytomegalovirus status with high specificity and sensitivity in both the original cohort and the validation cohort. A later analysis found that most CMV-associated TCR beta chains appeared HLA-restricted, with HLA associations seemingly driven largely by CMV exposure. A later analysis associated 16,951 TCR beta sequences with specific HLA alleles at a false discovery rate of 0.05. An association between a missense DCLRE1C variant and V-gene and J-gene trimming of TCR beta chains was found in a later genetic analysis and replicated in an independent cohort. The only immune exposure information available for the cohort was CMV serostatus. A total of around 150 TCR beta chains were listed by the study as associated with cytomegalovirus. A further reported finding was that TCR beta sequences accurately predicted the HLA-A and HLA-B alleles for most subjects in the first cohort. A group of highly shared sequence variants was considered likely to be a technical artifact of the sequencing pipeline. According to a later analysis, parvovirus B19, influenza, CMV and Epstein-Barr virus appeared linked to several top co-occurrence clusters. In a later genetic analysis, fewer N-insertions in productive TCRs were reported among donors in an Asian-associated ancestry cluster than the roughly 640-donor mean. A few of the identified cytomegalovirus-associated TCR beta chains were confirmed in vitro to be specific for cytomegalovirus antigens. A later analysis found that HLA-associated TCR beta chains were more clonally expanded and had lower generation probabilities than equally common non-associated chains. In this cohort, only TCR beta chains were sequenced, and detectable features were limited by the absence of alpha or paired-chain data. HLA typing was unavailable for some donors at each locus, so association tests used only the typed subset. Roughly uniform sequencing depth across donors was assumed in presence/absence analyses, although this assumption may not hold. Because counts were too low, about 18 rarely observed V segments, including chromosome 9 orphons, were excluded from the earlier analysis of roughly 580 of the donors. Correlated functional status among segregating V segments might reflect linkage disequilibrium, but an unknown experimental factor could not be ruled out. When HLA alleles, especially DR and DQ, strongly co-occurred, attributing TCR associations to individual alleles was difficult. According to a later analysis, TCR association rates differed among HLA loci, with DRB1 alleles showing the most associated TCRs and HLA-C alleles showing the fewest. The authors suggested that the approach could potentially be generalized to other disease states and immunological phenotypes. While some public TCRs were present in many individuals, most TCR sequences turned up only very rarely across donors. Some IMGT-functional V segments, including TRBV6-2 and TRBV6-3, could not be distinguished by the 87-base-pair reads and were therefore excluded.

As to this clone: It has no known antigen specificity. Per-base quality was not reported, and no clone a single base away is much larger than it.

The library relied on the immunoSEQ multiplex PCR assay. For the multiplex PCR, a mixture combining 60 forward primers for TCR Vbeta segments and 13 reverse primers for TCR Jbeta segments was used. A multiplex PCR assay on genomic DNA amplified the CDR3 region of rearranged TCR beta genes. The Illumina HiSeq System was used to sequence the amplified TCR beta libraries as 87-base-pair reads. Per the source publication's procedure: Across the 670 or so repertoires, a later analysis counted 80 million or so unique TCR beta chains, 8.5 million to 12 million of which were shared by at least two donors. Raw reads were error-corrected and collapsed into unique sequences by a nearest-neighbor algorithm in which closely related sequences were merged to remove PCR and sequencing errors. CDR3 sequences were aligned to IMGT reference sequences to assign V, D and J gene segments. For a sequence to be retained, a match of at least six nucleotides was required to both a V gene segment and a J gene segment. A rearrangement counted as productive if the CDR3 had no stop codons and remained in frame with V and J, and every other rearrangement counted as non-productive. Following IMGT convention, CDR3 was defined as the stretch from the second conserved V-encoded cysteine to the conserved J-encoded phenylalanine. Sequences without an unambiguous match to a single V gene segment were excluded from the earlier analysis of 450 to 750 of the donors. In an earlier analysis of approximately 550 of the donors, V segments were called functional above 56.7% productive rearrangements and were called segregating when the between-donor standard deviation exceeded 5%. To diagnose cytomegalovirus status from the catalog of TCR beta chain sequences, a statistical classification framework was built. A later analysis assigned V and J genes by comparing TCR nucleotide sequences with IMGT/GENE-DB human TR gene sequences. Using the TCRdist pipeline, a later analysis assigned CDR3 sequences along with most-parsimonious VDJ recombination scenarios. In a later analysis, every TCR beta chain was defined by the combination of its CDR3 amino acid sequence and its V-gene family, and reads without a unique V-gene family were dropped. To address suspected cross-contamination and a sequencing artifact, a later analysis removed approximately 590 highly shared, low-generation-probability nucleotide sequences. For each public chain, a later analysis derived a clonal expansion index from normalized ranks of inferred template counts within each repertoire. A later analysis computed generation probabilities with a VDJ recombination model fitted to out-of-frame rearrangements, and checked the results against IGoR. In a later analysis, hypergeometric tests were used to score TCR-TCR, TCR-HLA and TCR-CMV co-occurrence, with a repertoire-size bias correction applied to TCR pairs. To estimate false discovery rates, a later analysis permuted the HLA or CMV assignments 20 times. In a later analysis, co-occurring TCRs were grouped using DBSCAN, with TCRdist sequence similarity added in when clustering inside HLA-allele-positive subsets. Repertoires with fewer than 30,000 or more than 120,000 public chains, plus five repertoires with anomalous nucleotide sharing, were excluded from co-occurrence clustering. What TCRdb holds here is the immuneACCESS table cut down to in-frame rearrangements. Part of the clones is not present; checked against another copy, under half of the missing clones reflect an unresolved V gene, and the others are unexplained. That table gives V, J and clone size, and the DNA gave D and trimming. Present in this sample are about 100,000 clones, 74% of which were seen just once. Of the sample, around 13% is held by the ten largest clones.

The cohort consisted of 666 healthy bone marrow donors. All cohort members were sampled while nominally healthy, although unrecorded immune exposures were likely present. The donor tested CMV seropositive and was one of the 289 seropositive cohort members. A peripheral blood sample was collected from each donor, and TCR beta sequencing was performed on peripheral blood mononuclear cells. Genomic DNA extraction from the blood cell samples was performed with the Qiagen DNeasy Blood Extraction Kit. The V end gives up 3 bases and the J end 4 bases, leaving 8 bases in the junction not matched to a gene. CDR1 and CDR2 (SGHVS, FNYEAQ) derive from the germline V gene. The CDR3, from cysteine to phenylalanine, totals 16 residues. Only CDR3 DNA remains: 48 bases, in frame from the first base.

What was sequenced was PBMCs. The chain couples TRBV7-6 to TRBJ2-5; TRBD2 aligns with 10 central bases. The TCR sequence derives from a woman in her 40s in good health and CMV-seropositive. Here is the DNA: TGTGCCAGCAGCTTGGCTCTAGCGGGGGTAGCAGAGACCCAGTACTTC. It is translated as CASSLALAGVAETQYF.